These T cell receptor beta chains were read from a single sample in a study of T cells in Graves' hyperthyroidism and ophthalmopathy. MiXCR, applied by TCRdb to the multiplex PCR reads, yields one record per CDR3 protein. The sample gives about 640,000 distinct CDR3 sequences, about 45% of which show up once; more than 7% is in the top ten. Input material: peripheral blood or thyroid tissue (not recorded which). These receptors originate from an adult man with Graves' disease, either hyperthyroidism or ophthalmopathy (not recorded which). Both conserved end residues are part of each CDR3. The order of the fields is V gene, J gene, clone size, D gene, CDR3 protein, CDR3 DNA. The D gene is left open where the match is weak. Only some rows state a clone size, as once, few, many or a class for expanded clones.

TRBV6-6,TRBJ1-1,-,-,CASSEGVVTEAFF,TGTGCCAGCAGTGAGGGGGTGGTCACTGAAGCTTTCTTT
TRBV2,TRBJ1-1,many,-,CASIRDMNTEAFF,TGTGCCAGCATTCGAGATATGAACACTGAAGCTTTCTTT
TRBV6-6,TRBJ1-1,many,-,CASSHSGTEAFF,TGTGCCAGCAGTCATAGCGGCACTGAAGCTTTCTTT
TRBV2,TRBJ2-1,-,-,CASRDPTSLGQFF,TGTGCCAGCAGAGACCCAACTAGCTTAGGTCAGTTCTTC
TRBV2,TRBJ1-2,-,TRBD1,CASLDRTGTIGDGYTF,TGTGCCAGCCTGGATAGGACAGGGACAATAGGTGATGGCTACACCTTC
TRBV7-9,TRBJ1-6,many,-,CASSLSPRNSPLHF,TGTGCCAGCAGCTTGTCCCCGCGGAATTCACCCCTCCACTTT
TRBV15,TRBJ1-6,-,TRBD1,CATSRDGTGLGNSPLHF,TGTGCCACCAGCAGAGACGGGACAGGGCTGGGTAATTCACCCCTCCACTTT
TRBV20-1,TRBJ2-2,-,TRBD1,CSARTGSNTGELFF,TGCAGTGCCAGGACAGGGTCGAACACCGGGGAGCTGTTTTTT
TRBV20-1,TRBJ1-2,many,-,CSARGLRLYGYTF,TGCAGTGCTAGAGGACTGCGTCTCTATGGCTACACCTTC
TRBV9,TRBJ2-6,-,TRBD1,CASSPRQGGVSGANVLTF,TGTGCCAGCAGCCCCAGACAGGGCGGAGTGTCTGGGGCCAACGTCCTGACTTTC
TRBV7-8,TRBJ2-5,-,TRBD2,CASSSGLAGEEETQYF,TGTGCCAGCAGCTCGGGACTAGCGGGAGAGGAGGAGACCCAGTACTTC
TRBV7-4,TRBJ1-6,-,TRBD1,CASSVTQGDPSPLHF,TGTGCCAGCAGCGTGACCCAGGGGGACCCGTCACCCCTCCACTTT
TRBV29-1,TRBJ1-6,-,-,CSSVKDNSPLHF,TGCAGCAGTGTCAAGGATAATTCACCCCTCCACTTT
TRBV24-1,TRBJ1-2,many,TRBD1,CATSTGAGDYGYTF,TGTGCCACCAGCACAGGGGCCGGAGATTATGGCTACACCTTC
TRBV10-3,TRBJ1-1,-,-,CAIREGRPGTEAFF,TGTGCCATCAGAGAAGGTAGACCTGGGACTGAAGCTTTCTTT
TRBV24-1,TRBJ1-3,-,-,CASSLSGYGNTIYF,TGTGCCAGCAGTTTATCAGGGTACGGAAACACCATATATTTT
TRBV7-9,TRBJ1-2,-,-,CASSLAWGYGYTF,TGTGCCAGCAGCTTAGCTTGGGGGTATGGCTACACCTTC
TRBV15,TRBJ1-6,-,-,CATSRDRQANSPLHF,TGTGCCACCAGCAGAGACAGACAGGCGAATTCACCCCTCCACTTT
TRBV9,TRBJ2-7,-,TRBD2,CASNPTATSVEQYF,TGTGCCAGCAACCCCACCGCGACTAGCGTGGAGCAGTACTTC
TRBV7-2,TRBJ1-5,many,TRBD1,CASSPSGTGNQPQHF,TGTGCCAGCAGCCCCTCCGGGACAGGCAATCAGCCCCAGCATTTT
TRBV7-2,TRBJ1-6,few,-,CASSLGGGSNSPLHF,TGTGCCAGCAGCTTAGGCGGGGGCTCTAATTCACCCCTCCACTTT
TRBV13,TRBJ2-5,few,-,CASSQEGLKETQYF,TGTGCCAGCAGCCAAGAGGGCCTCAAAGAGACCCAGTACTTC
TRBV2,TRBJ1-4,-,-,CASSGLNWEKLFF,TGTGCCAGCAGTGGTCTTAACTGGGAAAAACTGTTTTTT
TRBV11-2,TRBJ1-5,-,-,CASSQSRGGQPQHF,TGTGCCAGCAGCCAGAGCAGGGGAGGACAGCCCCAGCATTTT
TRBV29-1,TRBJ1-2,-,-,CSGNPAGYTF,TGCAGTGGGAACCCAGCCGGCTACACCTTC
TRBV2,TRBJ2-2,-,-,CASSPGVNTGELFF,TGTGCCAGCAGTCCCGGGGTGAACACCGGGGAGCTGTTTTTT
TRBV7-9,TRBJ2-2,-,TRBD1,CASSFDRGSGVGELFF,TGTGCCAGCAGCTTCGACAGGGGGAGTGGAGTCGGGGAGCTGTTTTTT
TRBV29-1,TRBJ2-5,many,TRBD1,CSGWTGLKTQYF,TGCAGCGGATGGACAGGGTTAAAGACCCAGTACTTC
TRBV7-9,TRBJ2-7,-,TRBD1,CASGTGLYEQYF,TGTGCCAGCGGGACAGGGCTCTACGAGCAGTACTTC
TRBV5-6,TRBJ2-5,-,-,CASSLGGLETQYF,TGTGCCAGCAGCTTGGGAGGGTTAGAGACCCAGTACTTC
TRBV20-1,TRBJ2-5,-,-,CSAETGSAGTQYF,TGCAGTGCTGAGACAGGATCGGCAGGGACCCAGTACTTC
TRBV12-3/TRBV12-4,TRBJ1-4,-,TRBD1,CASSVTDRGPNEKLFF,TGTGCCAGCAGCGTCACTGACAGGGGACCTAATGAAAAACTGTTTTTT
TRBV10-3,TRBJ2-7,-,TRBD1,CAISESTGDSYEQYF,TGTGCCATCAGTGAGTCGACAGGGGACTCCTACGAGCAGTACTTC
TRBV29-1,TRBJ1-2,many,TRBD1,CSVGTQGTNYGYTF,TGCAGCGTGGGCACACAGGGGACAAACTATGGCTACACCTTC
TRBV10-2,TRBJ1-5,-,TRBD1,CASTGQGIFQPQHF,TGTGCCAGCACTGGACAGGGAATCTTTCAGCCCCAGCATTTT
TRBV7-9,TRBJ1-3,few,TRBD1,CASSFSLRQGAIGNTIYF,TGTGCCAGCAGCTTCAGCCTTCGACAGGGGGCGATTGGAAACACCATATATTTT
TRBV19,TRBJ1-5,-,-,CASSSKGSGSQHF,TGTGCCAGTAGTTCGAAAGGGAGCGGGTCCCAGCATTTT
TRBV10-3,TRBJ1-1,-,TRBD1,CAISEQGGGDEAFF,TGTGCCATCAGTGAGCAGGGGGGTGGAGACGAAGCTTTCTTT
TRBV20-1,TRBJ2-7,many,-,CSALIYEQYF,TGCAGTGCCCTGATCTACGAGCAGTACTTC
TRBV6-6,TRBJ2-2,few,TRBD1,CASSGTVPGELFF,TGTGCCAGCAGTGGGACAGTCCCCGGGGAGCTGTTTTTT
TRBV29-1,TRBJ1-2,-,TRBD1,CGVEGGTEYYGYTF,TGCGGCGTTGAAGGCGGGACAGAATATTATGGCTACACCTTC
TRBV10-3,TRBJ1-5,many,-,CAISASAGVNQPQHF,TGTGCCATCAGTGCGTCGGCAGGGGTGAATCAGCCCCAGCATTTT
TRBV7-8,TRBJ2-5,-,-,CASSLVGQGAQDF,-
TRBV7-9,TRBJ1-4,once,-,CASSPGISNEKLFF,TGTGCCAGCAGCCCAGGGATCTCTAATGAAAAACTGTTTTTT
TRBV29-1,TRBJ1-4,-,-,CSVRTDSGEKLFF,TGCAGCGTACGGACGGACAGCGGCGAAAAACTGTTTTTT
TRBV25-1,TRBJ1-2,-,-,CASRDGLLSYTF,TGTGCCAGCAGAGATGGCCTATTGAGCTACACCTTC